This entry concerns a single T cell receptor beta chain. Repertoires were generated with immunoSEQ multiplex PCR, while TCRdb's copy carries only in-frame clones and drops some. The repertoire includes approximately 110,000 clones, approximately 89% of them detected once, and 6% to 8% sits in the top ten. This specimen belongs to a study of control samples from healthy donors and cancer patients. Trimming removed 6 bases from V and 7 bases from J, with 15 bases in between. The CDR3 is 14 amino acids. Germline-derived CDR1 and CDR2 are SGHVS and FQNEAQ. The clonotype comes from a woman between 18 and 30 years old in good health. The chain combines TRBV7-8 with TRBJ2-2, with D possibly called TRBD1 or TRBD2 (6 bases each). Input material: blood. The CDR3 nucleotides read TGTGCCAGCAGGAACGGGGGCGGTGGCGGGGAGCTGTTTTTT. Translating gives CASRNGGGGGELFF.